This T cell receptor beta chain was sequenced during a study of Ad26.COV2.S vaccination and SARS-CoV-2 variants. Findings of the study overall: Reportedly, after vaccination the spike-specific CD8+ and CD4+ T cell responses displayed substantial breadth. Analyses that measured TCR breadth and depth may have underestimated total T cell responses.

Produced via immunoSEQ multiplex PCR; TCRdb's table is partial and in-frame only. The repertoire has some 640,000 clones, roughly 90% of them found once; the top ten carry over 1.3%. A note on this clone: Its specificity is not known.

The sample's treatment: 19 received Ad26.COV2.S at low or high dose, single or two shots; about 5 received placebo; per-sample allocation not given. The investigators took samples on day 63 after the first vaccine or placebo injection. An adult aged 18-55 years in Boston served as the donor. Germline CDR1 reads MNHNS; CDR2 reads SASEGT. This CDR3 is built from 16 residues. V was shortened by 4 bases and J by 1 base, with 16 bases between the two germline ends. V is TRBV6-1 and J is TRBJ1-1, with D perhaps TRBD1 (6 bases). The sequenced sample was peripheral blood, obtained in a trial of Ad26.COV2.S vaccine versus placebo. This receptor was taken from a person aged 18 to 59 who received the Ad26.COV2.S COVID-19 vaccine or a placebo. The CDR3 here is CASSARVGGPNTEAFF. The CDR3 DNA follows: TGTGCCAGCAGTGCAAGGGTCGGGGGGCCGAACACTGAAGCTTTCTTT.